This is a list of T cell receptor beta chains from one sample in a study of T cell responses to AZD1222 COVID-19 vaccine. The method was immunoSEQ multiplex PCR; TCRdb's version includes in-frame clones alone and lacks a portion of them. The sample contains about 130,000 clones, around 87% of which appear only once. The sequencing used peripheral blood, collected on day 0 of AZD1222 vaccination. These receptors all come from an adult in good health. CDR3s include the opening cysteine and the closing phenylalanine or tryptophan. A D gene is named only where the DNA matches it firmly. Some rows mark clone size as missing; the rest say once, few, many or name a class of expanded clone.

V gene: TRBV4-1; clone size: -; J gene: TRBJ1-2; D gene: -; CDR3 DNA: TGCGCCAGCAGCCCGAGGGAACTTAGAGGTGGCTACACCTTC; CDR3 protein: CASSPRELRGGYTF
V gene: TRBV7-8; clone size: -; J gene: TRBJ2-5; D gene: TRBD2; CDR3 DNA: TGTGCCAGCAGCTTAGCGTACAGCGGGGGCAGAGAGACCCAGTACTTC; CDR3 protein: CASSLAYSGGRETQYF
V gene: TRBV19; clone size: -; J gene: TRBJ1-6; D gene: -; CDR3 DNA: TGTGCCAGCGAACAGGGAAATAATTCACCCCTCCACTTT; CDR3 protein: CASEQGNNSPLHF
V gene: TRBV2; clone size: -; J gene: TRBJ1-4; D gene: -; CDR3 DNA: TGTGCCAGCAAAACTTCGGCGCCTAGGGCCTCGGGTAATGAAAAACTGTTTTTT; CDR3 protein: CASKTSAPRASGNEKLFF
V gene: TRBV24-1; clone size: -; J gene: TRBJ1-2; D gene: TRBD1; CDR3 DNA: TGTGCCACCAAAGGGGAGGGGGCGCTCAATGGCTACACCTTC; CDR3 protein: CATKGEGALNGYTF
V gene: TRBV6-6; clone size: -; J gene: TRBJ2-7; D gene: -; CDR3 DNA: TGTGCCAGCAGTTACTACGGCGCCAGCTCCTACGAGCAGTACTTC; CDR3 protein: CASSYYGASSYEQYF
V gene: TRBV6-6; clone size: few; J gene: TRBJ2-7; D gene: -; CDR3 DNA: TGTGCCAGCAGGATCGACAGACGTAACGAGCAGTACTTC; CDR3 protein: CASRIDRRNEQYF
V gene: TRBV7-2; clone size: -; J gene: TRBJ2-3; D gene: TRBD1; CDR3 DNA: TGTGCCAGCAGCTTAGCGCTGACAGGGTCGAGCACAGATACGCAGTATTTT; CDR3 protein: CASSLALTGSSTDTQYF
V gene: TRBV30; clone size: once; J gene: TRBJ1-5; D gene: -; CDR3 DNA: TGTGCCTGGAGTGTACCCGGGGAGCATCAGCCCCAGCATTTT; CDR3 protein: CAWSVPGEHQPQHF
V gene: TRBV2; clone size: once; J gene: TRBJ1-2; D gene: TRBD1; CDR3 DNA: TGTGCCAGCAGACCCGGACAGGGGGCGAAGGGCTACACCTTC; CDR3 protein: CASRPGQGAKGYTF
V gene: TRBV28; clone size: few; J gene: TRBJ1-5; D gene: TRBD1; CDR3 DNA: TGTGCCAGCACGGGGACAGGGGTTGTTAGAAGCAATCAGCCCCAGCATTTT; CDR3 protein: CASTGTGVVRSNQPQHF
V gene: TRBV30; clone size: -; J gene: TRBJ2-3; D gene: -; CDR3 DNA: TGTGCCCGCTGGGGGGGGGCCGGTACGCAGTATTTT; CDR3 protein: CARWGGAGTQYF
V gene: TRBV7-2; clone size: -; J gene: TRBJ1-1; D gene: TRBD1; CDR3 DNA: TGTGCCAGCAGTCCGGGACAGCGTTACACTGAAGCTTTCTTT; CDR3 protein: CASSPGQRYTEAFF
V gene: TRBV19; clone size: -; J gene: TRBJ1-2; D gene: -; CDR3 DNA: TGTGCCAGCTGGGGCTATGGCTACACCTTC; CDR3 protein: CASWGYGYTF
V gene: TRBV19; clone size: -; J gene: TRBJ2-1; D gene: -; CDR3 DNA: TGTGCCAGTAGTATATGGGCAGTGGGAACAGAGCAGTTCTTC; CDR3 protein: CASSIWAVGTEQFF
V gene: TRBV4-1; clone size: -; J gene: TRBJ1-4; D gene: -; CDR3 DNA: TGCGCCAGCAGCCGTGGGGCAGGGAGCGGCGAAAAACTGTTTTTT; CDR3 protein: CASSRGAGSGEKLFF
V gene: TRBV30; clone size: -; J gene: TRBJ1-5; D gene: -; CDR3 DNA: TGTGCCTGGGCTGGGGGCGGGGGTCAGCCCCAGCATTTT; CDR3 protein: CAWAGGGGQPQHF
V gene: TRBV10-3; clone size: -; J gene: TRBJ1-1; D gene: -; CDR3 DNA: TGTGCCATCAGTGAGGGGGCTGTAGGAAACACTGAAGCTTTCTTT; CDR3 protein: CAISEGAVGNTEAFF
V gene: TRBV7-2; clone size: -; J gene: TRBJ1-2; D gene: -; CDR3 DNA: TGTGCCAGCAGCCCCCGACAGATGGTAGGCTATGGCTACACCTTC; CDR3 protein: CASSPRQMVGYGYTF
V gene: TRBV28; clone size: -; J gene: TRBJ2-3; D gene: TRBD2; CDR3 DNA: TGTGCCAGCAGTACAGCTAGCGGGGGTTTCACAGATACGCAGTATTTT; CDR3 protein: CASSTASGGFTDTQYF
V gene: TRBV9; clone size: -; J gene: TRBJ1-1; D gene: TRBD1; CDR3 DNA: TGTGCCAGCAGCCCCGGGACAGGGGGGACTGAAGCTTTCTTT; CDR3 protein: CASSPGTGGTEAFF
V gene: TRBV2; clone size: -; J gene: TRBJ2-7; D gene: TRBD1; CDR3 DNA: TGTGCCAGCAGGACCGGGACAGGAACCTACGAGCAGTACTTC; CDR3 protein: CASRTGTGTYEQYF
V gene: TRBV29-1; clone size: -; J gene: TRBJ1-1; D gene: -; CDR3 DNA: TGCAGCGTTGAAGACATGTTTGAAGCTTTCTTT; CDR3 protein: CSVEDMFEAFF
V gene: TRBV10-3; clone size: -; J gene: TRBJ1-1; D gene: -; CDR3 DNA: TGTGCCATCAGTGAGGGGGCCAACACTGAAGCTTTCTTT; CDR3 protein: CAISEGANTEAFF